One and the same sample provided the 16 T cell receptor beta chains below, sequenced in a study of PD-1 blockade in classical Hodgkin lymphoma. Method: immunoSEQ multiplex PCR; TCRdb's copy keeps in-frame clones and lacks some. In the table there are about 63,000 clones, 88% of which are singletons. Each patient relapsed following autologous stem cell transplantation, and prior brentuximab vedotin exposure differed. The specimen was peripheral blood mononuclear cells (PBMCs), collected before the second cycle of nivolumab. The receptors were gathered from a human donor with classical Hodgkin lymphoma.

The V call is TRBV30, the J call TRBJ2-7; 7 bases line up with TRBD2. V shed 0 bases, J shed 5 bases, and the junction held 4 bases outside the gene matches. This CDR3 is built from 13 residues. Germline values: CDR1 GTSNPN, CDR2 SVGIG (reference sequence). In DNA, the CDR3 is TGTGCCTGGAGTGTATCCAGCGGGGACGAGCAGTACTTC. Translation gives CAWSVSSGDEQYF. Filled out from reference TRBV30 and TRBJ2-7, the complete variable domain reads SQTIHQWPATLVQPVGSPLSLECTVEGTSNPNLYWYRQAAGRGLQLLFYSVGIGQISSEVPQNLSASRPQDRQFILSSKKLLLSDSGFYLCAWSVSSGDEQYFGPGTRLTVT.

The rearrangement joins TRBV6-5 to TRBJ1-2; D is unresolved. The germline gives CDR1 MNHEY, CDR2 SVGAGI. The CDR3 covers 14 residues. V shed 0 bases and J shed 8 bases, with 13 bases lying between them. Written as DNA, the CDR3 is TGTGCCAGCAGTTACTCGAGAGGGAGTAGGGGCTACACCTTC. This codes for CASSYSRGSRGYTF.

The chain is built from TRBV6-5 and TRBJ2-5, with a tentative D call TRBD1 (6 bases). The V end was cut by 5 bases, the J end by 4 bases, with 11 bases between. CDR1 MNHEY and CDR2 SVGAGI come from the germline V gene. The CDR3 runs to 13 residues. CDR3 amino acids: CASSPTGRETQYF. The CDR3 region has the DNA TGTGCCAGCAGTCCTACAGGGAGAGAGACCCAGTACTTC.

The chain recombines TRBV6-4 with TRBJ2-1, with 11 positions matching TRBD2. This CDR3 has 20 residues. Germline assignment: CDR1 MRHNA and CDR2 SNTAGT. Unmatched junction bases numbered 20, after V lost 6 bases and J lost 4 bases. CDR3 amino acids: CASSPSFYGLRTSGYNEQFF. The CDR3 coding sequence is TGTGCCAGCAGCCCCTCTTTCTACGGACTTCGGACTAGCGGGTACAATGAGCAGTTCTTC.

The V call is TRBV7-9, the J call TRBJ2-2, with D perhaps being TRBD1 or TRBD2 (5 bases each). CDR1 is SEHNR, CDR2 FQNEAQ, per germline (reference sequence). Trimming shortened V by 9 bases and J by 5 bases, and 7 bases separated the two germline ends. CDR3 size: 11 residues. As DNA, the CDR3 is TGTGCCAGGAGGGGAACCGGGGAGCTGTTTTTT. This codes for CARRGTGELFF.

This chain links TRBV5-1 with TRBJ1-6, with 8 bases identical to TRBD1. The junction had 6 bases not matched to a gene; V was cut back by 2 bases and J by 8 bases. Germline assignment: CDR1 SGHRS and CDR2 YFSETQ. The CDR3 sequence is 15 residues long. The CDR3: CASSFLTGVDSPLHF. As DNA, the CDR3 is TGCGCCAGCAGCTTCCTGACAGGGGTTGATTCACCCCTCCACTTT.

The count of this clone is one. This chain's CDR3 is CASSSTGGFSTGELFF. The CDR3, as DNA: TGTGCCAGCAGTTCCACGGGGGGGTTTAGTACCGGGGAGCTGTTTTTT. The V and J genes are TRBV7-2 and TRBJ2-2; 8 bases are a match to TRBD2. The junction had 11 bases not matched to a gene; V was cut back by 6 bases and J by 5 bases. This CDR3 has 16 amino acids. Germline CDR1 and CDR2: SGHTA and FQGNSA.

The CDR3 bases are TGCGCCAGTCGAGCTGGAGAGACCCAGTACTTC. Protein product: CASRAGETQYF. This sequence joins TRBV5-1 and TRBJ2-5; D remains ambiguous. Trimming removed 8 bases from V and 4 bases from J, with 9 bases in between. The CDR3 spans 11 residues. Germline CDR1 is SGHRS and CDR2 is YFSETQ.

By share, this clone ranks as medium-sized. CDR3 nucleotide sequence: TGTGCCAGCAGTTACCTAACCTATAATTCACCCCTCCACTTT. Encoded protein: CASSYLTYNSPLHF. The V call is TRBV27, the J call TRBJ1-6; no clear D. There are 14 residues in the CDR3. Germline loops: CDR1 MNHEY, CDR2 SMNVEV (reference sequence). The V end lost 4 bases, the J end lost 2 bases, and 6 bases lay between the germline ends.

The CDR3 loop is CASIRDTTDTQYF. The CDR3, as DNA: TGTGCCAGCATCAGGGACACCACAGATACGCAGTATTTT. The gene calls are TRBV25-1 and TRBJ2-3, with D possibly matching TRBD1 (6 bases). CDR3 length: 13 residues. Germline CDR1 and CDR2: MGHDK and SYGVNS. Between the trimmed V and J ends, which lost 7 bases and 2 bases, there was a span of 10 bases.

CDR3 in amino acids: CASSPLAGDSYNEQFF. CDR3 DNA sequence: TGCGCCAGCAGCCCCCTAGCGGGGGACTCCTACAATGAGCAGTTCTTC. This chain uses TRBV5-1 with TRBJ2-1, with 10 bases matching TRBD2. The germline CDR1 and CDR2 sequences are SGHRS and YFSETQ. The CDR3 has 16 amino acids. V lost 4 bases, J lost 0 bases, and 4 bases stayed unmatched. Combining the CDR3 with reference TRBV5-1 and TRBJ2-1 gives the whole variable domain KAGVTQTPRYLIKTRGQQVTLSCSPISGHRSVSWYQQTPGQGLQFLFEYFSETQRNKGNFPGRFSGRQFSNSRSEMNVSTLELGDSALYLCASSPLAGDSYNEQFFGPGTRLTVL.

V gene TRBV5-1 combines with J gene TRBJ1-1; D call uncertain. The CDR3 is 15 amino acids. The germline V gene has CDR1 SGHRS and CDR2 YFSETQ. The V end was cut by 0 bases, the J end by 4 bases, with 13 bases between. As DNA, the CDR3 is TGCGCCAGCAGCTTGGAAGTGGGTAAGGGCACTGAAGCTTTCTTT. Its translation: CASSLEVGKGTEAFF.

This clone has just a few counts. V usage is TRBV6-6 and J usage is TRBJ2-2; D call uncertain. With 8 bases removed from V and 2 bases from J, the gap between germline ends came to 18 bases. This CDR3 region has 16 residues. The V gene's germline CDR1 is MNHNY and CDR2 SVGAGI (reference sequence). In nucleotides, the CDR3 is TGTGCCAGCGAGGATTCAGCCTACGGAAACACCGGGGAGCTGTTTTTT. Amino acid sequence: CASEDSAYGNTGELFF.

This clone was seen once. The chain couples TRBV4-1 to TRBJ1-2; D is unclear. The germline V and J ends were trimmed by 3 bases and 5 bases, with 13 bases remaining between them. Germline CDR1 MGHRA, CDR2 YSYEKL. This CDR3 comprises 14 residues. The CDR3 loop is CASSQWVKSYGYTF. CDR3 nucleotide sequence: TGCGCCAGCAGCCAGTGGGTTAAATCTTATGGCTACACCTTC.

The chain couples TRBV2 to TRBJ2-7; D tentatively fits TRBD1 or TRBD2 (5 bases each). This CDR3 is 13 amino acids long. V was cut by 7 bases and J by 6 bases, with 16 bases left in between. The germline V gene encodes CDR1 SNHLY and CDR2 FYNNEI. The CDR3 DNA follows: TGTGCCAGCAATCAGGGACGGAACCCCGAGCAGTACTTC. Protein: CASNQGRNPEQYF.

The sample holds one count of this clone. Within the sample, other DNA sequences also encode this same CDR3. The chain is built from TRBV5-1 and TRBJ2-5; D possibly uses TRBD1 or TRBD2 (5 bases each). The ends were cut back, 4 bases at V and 1 base at J, with 8 bases in the middle. The CDR3 contains 13 residues. Germline V gene data show CDR1 as SGHRS and CDR2 as YFSETQ. CDR3 protein: CASSPGPQETQYF. CDR3 nucleotide sequence: TGCGCCAGCAGCCCGGGACCCCAAGAGACCCAGTACTTC.